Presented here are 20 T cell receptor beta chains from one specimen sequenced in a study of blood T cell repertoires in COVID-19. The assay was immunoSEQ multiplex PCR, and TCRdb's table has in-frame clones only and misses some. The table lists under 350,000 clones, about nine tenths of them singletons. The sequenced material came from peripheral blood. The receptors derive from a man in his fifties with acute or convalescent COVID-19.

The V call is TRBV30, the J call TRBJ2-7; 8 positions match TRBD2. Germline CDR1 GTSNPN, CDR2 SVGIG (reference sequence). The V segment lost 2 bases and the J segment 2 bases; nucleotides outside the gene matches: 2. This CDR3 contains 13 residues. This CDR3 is CAWSRGGPYEQYF. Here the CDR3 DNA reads TGTGCCTGGAGTCGCGGGGGGCCCTACGAGCAGTACTTC.

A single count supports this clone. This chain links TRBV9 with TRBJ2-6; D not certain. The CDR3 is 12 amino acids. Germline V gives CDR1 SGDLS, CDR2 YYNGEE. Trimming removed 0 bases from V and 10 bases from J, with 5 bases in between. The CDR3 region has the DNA TGTGCCAGCAGCGTAGGGCCAAACGTCCTGACTTTC. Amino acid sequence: CASSVGPNVLTF.

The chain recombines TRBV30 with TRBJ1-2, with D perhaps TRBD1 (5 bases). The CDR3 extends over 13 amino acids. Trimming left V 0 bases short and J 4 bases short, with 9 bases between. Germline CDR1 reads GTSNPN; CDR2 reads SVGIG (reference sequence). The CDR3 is CAWSVQGFYGYTF. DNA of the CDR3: TGTGCCTGGAGTGTTCAGGGTTTCTATGGCTACACCTTC.

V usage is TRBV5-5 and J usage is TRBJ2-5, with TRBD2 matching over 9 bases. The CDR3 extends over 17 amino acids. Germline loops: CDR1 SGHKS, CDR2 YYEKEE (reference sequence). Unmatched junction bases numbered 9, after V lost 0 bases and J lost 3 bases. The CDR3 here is CASSLVPRAGGEETQYF. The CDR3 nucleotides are TGTGCCAGCAGCTTGGTCCCGCGAGCGGGGGGTGAAGAGACCCAGTACTTC.

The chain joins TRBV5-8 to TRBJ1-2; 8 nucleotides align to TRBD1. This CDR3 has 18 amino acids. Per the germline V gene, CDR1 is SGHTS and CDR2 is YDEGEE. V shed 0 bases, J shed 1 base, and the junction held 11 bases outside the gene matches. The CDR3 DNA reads TGTGCCAGCAGCTTGGGGTTTTTATTGGACAGGGATAACTATGGCTACACCTTC. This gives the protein CASSLGFLLDRDNYGYTF.

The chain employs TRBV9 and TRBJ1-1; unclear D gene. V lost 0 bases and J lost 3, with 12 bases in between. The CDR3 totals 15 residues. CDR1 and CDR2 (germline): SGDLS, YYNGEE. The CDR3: CASSVAPSTYTEAFF. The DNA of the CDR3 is TGTGCCAGCAGCGTAGCTCCGTCTACCTACACTGAAGCTTTCTTT.

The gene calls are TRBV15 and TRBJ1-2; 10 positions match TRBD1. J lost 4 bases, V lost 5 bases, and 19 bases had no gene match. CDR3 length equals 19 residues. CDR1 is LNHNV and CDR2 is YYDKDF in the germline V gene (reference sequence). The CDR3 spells CATSGGTGAKLFTIYGYTF. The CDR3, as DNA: TGTGCCACCAGCGGAGGGACAGGGGCGAAATTATTCACCATCTATGGCTACACCTTC.

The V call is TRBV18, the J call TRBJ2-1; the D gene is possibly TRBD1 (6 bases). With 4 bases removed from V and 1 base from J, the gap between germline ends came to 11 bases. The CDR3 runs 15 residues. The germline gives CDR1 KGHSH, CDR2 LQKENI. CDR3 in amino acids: CASSRFGQSYNEQFF. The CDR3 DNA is TGTGCCAGCTCACGATTCGGACAGTCCTACAATGAGCAGTTCTTC.

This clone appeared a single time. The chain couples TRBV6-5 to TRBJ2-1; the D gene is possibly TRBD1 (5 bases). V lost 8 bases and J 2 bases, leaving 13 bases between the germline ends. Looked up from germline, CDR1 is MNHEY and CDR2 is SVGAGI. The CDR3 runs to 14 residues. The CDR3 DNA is TGTGCCAGCTTAGGGAAAGGGGCCTACAATGAGCAGTTCTTC. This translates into CASLGKGAYNEQFF.

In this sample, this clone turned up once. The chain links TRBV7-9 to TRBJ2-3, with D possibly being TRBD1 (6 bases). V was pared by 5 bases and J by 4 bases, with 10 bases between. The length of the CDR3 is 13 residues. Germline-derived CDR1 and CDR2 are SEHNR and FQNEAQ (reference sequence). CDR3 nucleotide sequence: TGTGCCAGCAGCCAGGCAGGGGCAGATACGCAGTATTTT. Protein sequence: CASSQAGADTQYF.

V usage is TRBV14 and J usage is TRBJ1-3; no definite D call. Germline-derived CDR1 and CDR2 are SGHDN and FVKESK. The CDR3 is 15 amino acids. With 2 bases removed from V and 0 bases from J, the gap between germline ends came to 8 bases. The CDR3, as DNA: TGTGCCAGCAGCCAACTCAGGCTCTCTGGAAACACCATATATTTT. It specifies CASSQLRLSGNTIYF.

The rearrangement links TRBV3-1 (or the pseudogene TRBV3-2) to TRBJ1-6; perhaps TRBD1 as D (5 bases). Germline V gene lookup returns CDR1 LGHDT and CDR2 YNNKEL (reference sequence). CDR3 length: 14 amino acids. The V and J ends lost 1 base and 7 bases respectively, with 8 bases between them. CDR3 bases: TGTGCCAGCAGCCAAGGACAGCCCAATTCACCCCTCCACTTT. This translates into CASSQGQPNSPLHF.

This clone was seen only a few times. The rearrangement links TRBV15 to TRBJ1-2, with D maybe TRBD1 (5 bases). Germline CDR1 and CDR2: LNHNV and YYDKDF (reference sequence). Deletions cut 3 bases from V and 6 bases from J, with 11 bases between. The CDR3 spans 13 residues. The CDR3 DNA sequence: TGTGCCACCAGCAGCCCAGGGATCCATGGCTACACCTTC. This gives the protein CATSSPGIHGYTF.

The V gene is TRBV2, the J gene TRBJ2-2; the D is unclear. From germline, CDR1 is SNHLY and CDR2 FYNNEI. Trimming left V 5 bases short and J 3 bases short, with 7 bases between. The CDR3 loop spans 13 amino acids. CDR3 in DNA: TGTGCCAGCAGTCTCTTAGACACCGGGGAGCTGTTTTTT. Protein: CASSLLDTGELFF. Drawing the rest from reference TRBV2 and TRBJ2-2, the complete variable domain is EPEVTQTPSHQVTQMGQEVILRCVPISNHLYFYWYRQILGQKVEFLVSFYNNEISEKSEIFDDQFSVERPDGSNFTLKIRSTKLEDSAMYFCASSLLDTGELFFGEGSRLTVL.

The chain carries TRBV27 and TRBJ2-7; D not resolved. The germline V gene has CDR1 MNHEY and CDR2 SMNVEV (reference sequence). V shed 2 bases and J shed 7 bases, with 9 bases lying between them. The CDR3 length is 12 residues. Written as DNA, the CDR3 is TGTGCCAGCAGTTTAACCAACAAGGAGCAGTACTTC. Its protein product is CASSLTNKEQYF.

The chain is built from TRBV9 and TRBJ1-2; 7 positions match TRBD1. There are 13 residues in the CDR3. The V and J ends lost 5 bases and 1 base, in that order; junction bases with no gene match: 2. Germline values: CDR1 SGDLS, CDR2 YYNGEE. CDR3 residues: CASSGQVNYGYTF. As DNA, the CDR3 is TGTGCCAGCAGTGGACAGGTTAACTATGGCTACACCTTC.

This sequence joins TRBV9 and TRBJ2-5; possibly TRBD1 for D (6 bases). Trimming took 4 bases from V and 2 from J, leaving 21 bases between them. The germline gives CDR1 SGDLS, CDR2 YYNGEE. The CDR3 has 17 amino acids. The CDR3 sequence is CASSLSPGHQLQETQYF. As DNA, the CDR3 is TGTGCCAGCAGCCTAAGTCCGGGACACCAACTTCAAGAGACCCAGTACTTC.

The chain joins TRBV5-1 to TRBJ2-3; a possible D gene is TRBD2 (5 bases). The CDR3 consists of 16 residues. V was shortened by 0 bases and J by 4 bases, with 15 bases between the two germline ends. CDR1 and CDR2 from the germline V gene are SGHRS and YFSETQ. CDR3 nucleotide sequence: TGCGCCAGCAGCTTGGAGCGGAACACCTTTTCAGATACGCAGTATTTT. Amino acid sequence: CASSLERNTFSDTQYF.

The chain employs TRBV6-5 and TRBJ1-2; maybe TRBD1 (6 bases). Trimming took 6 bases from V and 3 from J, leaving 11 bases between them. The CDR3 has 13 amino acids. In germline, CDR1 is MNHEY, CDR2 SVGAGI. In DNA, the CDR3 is TGTGCCAGCAGCGGGACAACCTACTATGGCTACACCTTC. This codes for CASSGTTYYGYTF.

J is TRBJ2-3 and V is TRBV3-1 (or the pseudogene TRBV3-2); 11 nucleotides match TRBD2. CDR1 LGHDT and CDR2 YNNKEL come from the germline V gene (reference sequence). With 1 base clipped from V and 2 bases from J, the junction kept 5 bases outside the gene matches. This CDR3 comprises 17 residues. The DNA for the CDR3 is TGTGCCAGCAGCCAAGTGACTAGCGGGGAATTCACAGATACGCAGTATTTT. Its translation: CASSQVTSGEFTDTQYF.